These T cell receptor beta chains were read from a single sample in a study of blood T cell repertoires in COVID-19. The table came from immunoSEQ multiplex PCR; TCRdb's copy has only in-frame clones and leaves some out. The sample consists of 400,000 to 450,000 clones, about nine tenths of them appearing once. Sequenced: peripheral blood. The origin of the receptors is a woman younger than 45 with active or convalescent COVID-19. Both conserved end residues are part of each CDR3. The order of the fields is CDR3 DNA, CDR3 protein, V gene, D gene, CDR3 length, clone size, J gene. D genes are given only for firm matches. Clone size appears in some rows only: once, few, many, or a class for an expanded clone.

CDR3nt: TGTGCCAGCACCGAAGGTAGGACATTCAACTCTGAAGCTTTCTTT
CDR3aa: CASTEGRTFNSEAFF
v_gene: TRBV6-6
d_gene: .
len: 15
abundance: .
j_gene: TRBJ1-1

CDR3nt: TGTGCCAGCAGCCCCCGGGAGGGACGGGTTGCAACTAATGAAAAACTGTTTTTT
CDR3aa: CASSPREGRVATNEKLFF
v_gene: TRBV11-2
d_gene: .
len: 18
abundance: .
j_gene: TRBJ1-4

CDR3nt: TGCGCCAGCAGTGAGTTAGGAGGAAAAGAGACCCAGTACTTC
CDR3aa: CASSELGGKETQYF
v_gene: TRBV10-2
d_gene: .
len: 14
abundance: few
j_gene: TRBJ2-5

CDR3nt: TGTGCCAGCAGCTTACAGGGTTTATCGAACACTGAAGCTTTCTTT
CDR3aa: CASSLQGLSNTEAFF
v_gene: TRBV11-2
d_gene: .
len: 15
abundance: .
j_gene: TRBJ1-1

CDR3nt: TGTGCCAGCAGTGAACTCGCGGGAGCGGCCGAGCAGTACTTC
CDR3aa: CASSELAGAAEQYF
v_gene: TRBV6-1
d_gene: TRBD2
len: 14
abundance: .
j_gene: TRBJ2-7

CDR3nt: TGCGCCAGCAGAACCGGGACAGCGAACACTGAAGCTTTCTTT
CDR3aa: CASRTGTANTEAFF
v_gene: TRBV5-1
d_gene: TRBD1
len: 14
abundance: .
j_gene: TRBJ1-1

CDR3nt: TGTGCCAGCAGCCGATGGGACAGTGAGAGCACAGATACGCAGTATTTT
CDR3aa: CASSRWDSESTDTQYF
v_gene: TRBV7-8
d_gene: TRBD1
len: 16
abundance: few
j_gene: TRBJ2-3

CDR3nt: TGTGCCGGGTACACGCGACAGGGAAACGGCTACACCTTC
CDR3aa: CAGYTRQGNGYTF
v_gene: TRBV19
d_gene: TRBD1
len: 13
abundance: .
j_gene: TRBJ1-2

CDR3nt: TGTGCCAGCAATAACAGGGGTGGCGGGGAGCTGTTTTTT
CDR3aa: CASNNRGGGELFF
v_gene: TRBV6-5
d_gene: TRBD1
len: 13
abundance: .
j_gene: TRBJ2-2

CDR3nt: TGTGCCAGCATCAGGGAGGCTGGGGCCAACGTCCTGACTTTC
CDR3aa: CASIREAGANVLTF
v_gene: TRBV2
d_gene: .
len: 14
abundance: .
j_gene: TRBJ2-6

CDR3nt: TGTGCCAGCAGCAACCGGGGGGGCTCAGGGGAAAAACTGTTTTTT
CDR3aa: CASSNRGGSGEKLFF
v_gene: TRBV4-2
d_gene: .
len: 15
abundance: .
j_gene: TRBJ1-4

CDR3nt: TGTGCCAGCAGGCGGGGGCGCACAGATACGCAGTATTTT
CDR3aa: CASRRGRTDTQYF
v_gene: TRBV6-5
d_gene: .
len: 13
abundance: .
j_gene: TRBJ2-3

CDR3nt: TGTGCCAGCAGAGCCGCCCCACAGGATTCCTACGAGCAGTACTTC
CDR3aa: CASRAAPQDSYEQYF
v_gene: TRBV6-5
d_gene: .
len: 15
abundance: .
j_gene: TRBJ2-7

CDR3nt: TGTGCCAGCAGTGAAGCTCAGTACAATGAGCAGTTCTTC
CDR3aa: CASSEAQYNEQFF
v_gene: TRBV2
d_gene: .
len: 13
abundance: .
j_gene: TRBJ2-1

CDR3nt: TGTGCCAGCAGTGAATCGGGTGTAAGTTCACCCCTCCACTTT
CDR3aa: CASSESGVSSPLHF
v_gene: TRBV6-1
d_gene: .
len: 14
abundance: .
j_gene: TRBJ1-6

CDR3nt: TGTGCCAGCAGCTTGGAGGGTGGGTTGGACAATGAGCAGTTCTTC
CDR3aa: CASSLEGGLDNEQFF
v_gene: TRBV11-2
d_gene: .
len: 15
abundance: once
j_gene: TRBJ2-1

CDR3nt: TGCGCCAGCAGCACCATGGGACAGGGGGCCTCTGAAGCTTTCTTT
CDR3aa: CASSTMGQGASEAFF
v_gene: TRBV5-1
d_gene: TRBD1
len: 15
abundance: .
j_gene: TRBJ1-1

CDR3nt: TGTGCCAGCAGCAAAGCCCAACGGACAGGGGAGAACACTGAAGCTTTCTTT
CDR3aa: CASSKAQRTGENTEAFF
v_gene: TRBV21-1
d_gene: .
len: 17
abundance: .
j_gene: TRBJ1-1

CDR3nt: TGTGCCAGCAGTTATCCCGGGACAGGGGGCCCCGGGGAGCTGTTTTTT
CDR3aa: CASSYPGTGGPGELFF
v_gene: TRBV6-5
d_gene: TRBD1
len: 16
abundance: .
j_gene: TRBJ2-2

CDR3nt: TGTGCCAGCAGCTTAGAACAGGGGAGCTACGAGCAGTACTTC
CDR3aa: CASSLEQGSYEQYF
v_gene: TRBV7-2
d_gene: TRBD1
len: 14
abundance: .
j_gene: TRBJ2-7

CDR3nt: TGTGCCAGCAGCCTGGACAGTTTCGCGCAGATTTCACCCCTCCACTTT
CDR3aa: CASSLDSFAQISPLHF
v_gene: TRBV11-2
d_gene: .
len: 16
abundance: .
j_gene: TRBJ1-6